One sample yielded the 13 T cell receptor beta chains listed below, sequenced in a study of cytomegalovirus exposure and HLA in healthy donors. The PCR contained 60 Vbeta and 13 Jbeta primers. Sequenced by immunoSEQ multiplex PCR; TCRdb stores in-frame clones only, minus some. The sample lists about 100,000 clones, 60% to 80% occurring once. The sequenced material came from PBMCs. These receptors all stem from a man aged 55 to 70 in good health and CMV-seropositive.

A few counts support this clone. This chain uses TRBV14 with TRBJ1-1; D uncertain. CDR1 and CDR2 (germline): SGHDN, FVKESK. V was shortened by 8 bases and J by 11 bases, with 15 bases between the two germline ends. This CDR3 spans 11 amino acids. The CDR3 DNA sequence: TGTGCCAGCTCCCAGAGGAGGCAGGCTTTCTTT. It translates to CASSQRRQAFF.

This sequence joins TRBV7-8 and TRBJ2-5; TRBD2 is a possible D gene (5 bases). The CDR3 sequence is 15 residues long. V was shortened by 6 bases and J by 4 bases, with 18 bases between the two germline ends. The germline CDR1 and CDR2 sequences are SGHVS and FQNEAQ. CDR3 nucleotides: TGTGCCAGCAGGTTAAGGACTCTACCCGGAGAGACCCAGTACTTC. Amino acid sequence: CASRLRTLPGETQYF.

This clone is a singleton in its sample. This chain links TRBV7-3 with TRBJ2-2, with a possible D match to TRBD1 (6 bases). The CDR3 is 13 amino acids. Per the germline V gene, CDR1 is SGHTA and CDR2 is FQGTGA. V lost 6 bases and J lost 5, with 10 bases in between. This CDR3 is CASSPTGTGELFF. CDR3 in DNA: TGTGCCAGCAGTCCAACAGGGACCGGGGAGCTGTTTTTT.

V is TRBV9 and J is TRBJ2-3; TRBD1 matches 7 bases. Trimming cost V 4 bases and J 2 bases; bases outside gene matches: 16. Germline CDR1 is SGDLS and CDR2 is YYNGEE. The CDR3 covers 18 residues. CDR3 nucleotide sequence: TGTGCCAGCAGCCCAACTCATGGGACAGTTAGGCCCACAGATACGCAGTATTTT. Amino acids: CASSPTHGTVRPTDTQYF.

The chain combines TRBV5-6 with TRBJ1-2; 8 bases fit TRBD1. The CDR3 runs 15 residues. Trimming cost V 7 bases and J 7 bases; bases outside gene matches: 15. In germline, CDR1 is SGHDT, CDR2 YYEEEE. Here the CDR3 reads CASGKGQGAGIGYTF. The CDR3 DNA follows: TGTGCCAGCGGAAAGGGGCAGGGGGCCGGGATTGGCTACACCTTC.

The rearrangement links TRBV7-8 to TRBJ2-7; 8 bases match TRBD1. Germline-derived CDR1 and CDR2 are SGHVS and FQNEAQ. The V and J ends lost 5 bases and 5 bases, in that order; junction bases with no gene match: 17. The CDR3 loop spans 17 amino acids. CDR3 region: CASSGLWTGIIEDEQYF. The CDR3 nucleotides read TGTGCCAGCAGCGGCCTCTGGACAGGGATCATCGAGGACGAGCAGTACTTC.

This clone was seen a few times. The rearrangement joins TRBV19 to TRBJ1-1, with 7 bases identical to TRBD1. There are 15 residues in the CDR3. Germline lookup yields CDR1 LNHDA and CDR2 SQIVND (reference sequence). V trimming: 5 bases; J trimming: 8 bases; junction bases outside the gene matches: 14. This CDR3 reads CASSVTGAGGTEAFF. The CDR3 DNA is TGTGCCAGTAGTGTTACAGGGGCGGGGGGTACCGAAGCTTTCTTT.

The rearrangement uses TRBV7-2 and TRBJ2-1, with 8 bases lining up with TRBD1. V gave up 5 bases and J gave up 0 bases; unmatched junction bases: 9. The CDR3 is 17 amino acids. Germline loops: CDR1 SGHTA, CDR2 FQGNSA. CDR3 loop: CASSMRSGQDSYNEQFF. Here the CDR3 DNA reads TGTGCCAGCAGCATGAGATCGGGACAGGACTCCTACAATGAGCAGTTCTTC.

This sequence joins TRBV10-3 and TRBJ2-3; weak D call: TRBD1 (5 bases). Germline V gives CDR1 ENHRY, CDR2 SYGVKD. Trimming stripped 6 bases from V and 4 bases from J, with 11 bases between. The CDR3 contains 13 residues. Here the CDR3 DNA reads TGTGCCATCAGGAACTCAGGGCCAGATACGCAGTATTTT. Protein: CAIRNSGPDTQYF.

This chain uses TRBV11-1 with TRBJ2-7; 10 nucleotides match TRBD2. CDR3 length equals 15 residues. Germline-derived CDR1 and CDR2 are SGHAT and FQDESV (reference sequence). J gave up 0 bases and V 3 bases, and 2 bases lay outside the gene matches. CDR3 in DNA: TGTGCCAGCAGCTTTAGCGGGGGGCACTCCTACGAGCAGTACTTC. Encoded protein: CASSFSGGHSYEQYF.

This chain joins TRBV11-3 and TRBJ1-1, with TRBD1 matching 7 bases. The germline CDR1 and CDR2 sequences are SGHNT and YENEEA. The CDR3 runs to 13 residues. V shed 5 bases and J 4 bases; nucleotides not matched to a gene: 4. CDR3 coding DNA: TGTGCCAGCAGCCAGACAGGGCGCACTGAAGCTTTCTTT. The encoded protein is CASSQTGRTEAFF. The whole variable domain, filled in from reference TRBV11-3 and TRBJ1-1, reads EAGVVQSPRYKIIEKKQPVAFWCNPISGHNTLYWYLQNLGQGPELLIRYENEEAVDDSQLPKDRFSAERLKGVDSTLKIQPAELGDSAVYLCASSQTGRTEAFFGQGTRLTVV.

V usage is TRBV18 and J usage is TRBJ2-4; TRBD1 matches 8 bases. The V gene's germline CDR1 is KGHSH and CDR2 LQKENI. Trimming took 4 bases from V and 8 from J; bases not matched to a gene: 4. This CDR3 comprises 13 residues. CDR3 bases: TGTGCCAGCTCACGAGACAGGGGAGACATTCAGTACTTC. It codes for CASSRDRGDIQYF.

The genes are TRBV18 and TRBJ1-2, with 7 bases aligning to TRBD1. Germline V gene lookup returns CDR1 KGHSH and CDR2 LQKENI. Trimming at V came to 4 bases and at J to 1 base, leaving 3 bases not matched to a gene. The CDR3 is 14 amino acids. This CDR3 reads CASSRDRNNYGYTF. CDR3 bases: TGTGCCAGCTCACGGGACAGAAATAACTATGGCTACACCTTC.